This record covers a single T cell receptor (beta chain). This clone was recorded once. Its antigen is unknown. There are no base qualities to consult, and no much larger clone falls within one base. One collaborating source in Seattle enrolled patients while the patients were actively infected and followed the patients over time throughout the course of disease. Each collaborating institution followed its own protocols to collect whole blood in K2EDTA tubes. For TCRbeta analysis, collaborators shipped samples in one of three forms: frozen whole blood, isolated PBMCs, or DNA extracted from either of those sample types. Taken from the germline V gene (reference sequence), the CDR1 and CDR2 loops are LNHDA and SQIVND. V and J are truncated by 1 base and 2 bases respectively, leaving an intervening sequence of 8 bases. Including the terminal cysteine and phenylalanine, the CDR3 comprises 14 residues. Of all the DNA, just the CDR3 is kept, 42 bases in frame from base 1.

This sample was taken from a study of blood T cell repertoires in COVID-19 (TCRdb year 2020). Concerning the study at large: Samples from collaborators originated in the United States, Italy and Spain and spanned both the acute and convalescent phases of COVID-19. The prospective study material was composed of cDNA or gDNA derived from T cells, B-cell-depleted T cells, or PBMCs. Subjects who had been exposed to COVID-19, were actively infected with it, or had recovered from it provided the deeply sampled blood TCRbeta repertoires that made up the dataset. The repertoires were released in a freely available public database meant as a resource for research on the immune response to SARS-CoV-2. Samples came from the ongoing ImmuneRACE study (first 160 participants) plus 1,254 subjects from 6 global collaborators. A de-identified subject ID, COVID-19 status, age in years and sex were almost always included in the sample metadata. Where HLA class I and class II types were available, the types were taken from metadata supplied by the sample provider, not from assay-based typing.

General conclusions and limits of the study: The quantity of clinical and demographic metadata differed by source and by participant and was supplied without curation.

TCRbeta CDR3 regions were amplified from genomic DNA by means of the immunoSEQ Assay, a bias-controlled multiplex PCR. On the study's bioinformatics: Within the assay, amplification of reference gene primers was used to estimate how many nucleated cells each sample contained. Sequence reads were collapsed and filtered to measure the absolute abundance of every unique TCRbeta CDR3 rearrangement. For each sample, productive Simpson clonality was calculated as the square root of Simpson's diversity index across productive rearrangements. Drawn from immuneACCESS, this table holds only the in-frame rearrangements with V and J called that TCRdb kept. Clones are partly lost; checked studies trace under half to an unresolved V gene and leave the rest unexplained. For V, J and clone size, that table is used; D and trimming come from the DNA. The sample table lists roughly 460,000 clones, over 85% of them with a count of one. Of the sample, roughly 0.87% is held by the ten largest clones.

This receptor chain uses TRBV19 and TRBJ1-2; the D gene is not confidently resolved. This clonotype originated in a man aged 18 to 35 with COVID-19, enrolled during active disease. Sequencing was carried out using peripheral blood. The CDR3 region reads CASSIATDNYGYTF. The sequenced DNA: TGTGCCAGTAGTATAGCCACAGACAACTATGGCTACACCTTC.